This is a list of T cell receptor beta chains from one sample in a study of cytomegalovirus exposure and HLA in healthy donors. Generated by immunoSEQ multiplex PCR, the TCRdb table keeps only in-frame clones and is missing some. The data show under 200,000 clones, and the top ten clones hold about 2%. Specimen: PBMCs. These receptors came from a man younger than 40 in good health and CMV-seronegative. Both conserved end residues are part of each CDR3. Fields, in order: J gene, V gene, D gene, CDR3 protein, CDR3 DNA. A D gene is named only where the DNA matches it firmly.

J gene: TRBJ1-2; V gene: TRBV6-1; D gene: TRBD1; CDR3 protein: CASTSGQAGYGYTF; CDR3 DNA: TGTGCCAGCACTTCAGGACAGGCGGGGTATGGCTACACCTTC
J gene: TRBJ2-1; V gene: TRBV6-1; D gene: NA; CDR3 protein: CASTGFHEQFF; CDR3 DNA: TGTGCCAGCACCGGGTTCCATGAGCAGTTCTTC
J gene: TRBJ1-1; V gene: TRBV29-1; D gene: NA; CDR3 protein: CSVGREGTEAFF; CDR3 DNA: TGCAGCGTTGGCAGGGAGGGGACTGAAGCTTTCTTT
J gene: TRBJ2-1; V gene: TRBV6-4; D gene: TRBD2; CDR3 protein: CASSVGTSGSNEQFF; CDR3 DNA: TGTGCCAGCAGTGTTGGGACTAGCGGGAGTAATGAGCAGTTCTTC
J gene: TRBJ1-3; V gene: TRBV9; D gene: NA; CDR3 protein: CASSARGGTTGNTIYF; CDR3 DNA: TGTGCCAGCAGCGCGAGAGGGGGGACTACTGGAAACACCATATATTTT
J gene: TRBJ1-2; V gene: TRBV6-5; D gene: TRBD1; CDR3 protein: CASSRDRGDGYTF; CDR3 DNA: TGTGCCAGCAGCCGGGACAGGGGCGATGGCTACACCTTC
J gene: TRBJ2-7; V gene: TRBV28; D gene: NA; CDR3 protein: CASSAPDSYAYEQYF; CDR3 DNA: TGTGCCAGCAGTGCACCGGACAGTTACGCCTACGAGCAGTACTTC
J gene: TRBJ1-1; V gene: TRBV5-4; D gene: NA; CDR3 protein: CASSLERVNTEAFF; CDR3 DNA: TGTGCCAGCAGCTTGGAACGCGTGAACACTGAAGCTTTCTTT
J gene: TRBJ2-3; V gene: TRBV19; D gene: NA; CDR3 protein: CATRVPEHTDTQYF; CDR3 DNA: TGTGCCACCAGGGTGCCCGAGCACACAGATACGCAGTATTTT
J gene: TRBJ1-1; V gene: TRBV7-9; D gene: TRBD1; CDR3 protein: CASSLGQGAEIGAFF; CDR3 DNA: TGTGCCAGCAGCTTAGGTCAGGGGGCGGAGATTGGCGCTTTCTTT
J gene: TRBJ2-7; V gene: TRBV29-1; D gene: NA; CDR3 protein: CSVGEPTSELSPYEQYF; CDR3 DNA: TGCAGCGTCGGAGAGCCCACCTCTGAACTATCCCCCTACGAGCAGTACTTC
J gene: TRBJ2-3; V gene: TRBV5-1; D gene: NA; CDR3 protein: CASSSASGGTDTQYF; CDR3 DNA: TGCGCCAGCAGCTCTGCCTCCGGGGGCACAGATACGCAGTATTTT
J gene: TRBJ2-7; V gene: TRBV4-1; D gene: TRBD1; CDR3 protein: CASSQGTGGSEEQYF; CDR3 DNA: TGCGCCAGCAGCCAGGGGACAGGGGGCTCGGAGGAGCAGTACTTC
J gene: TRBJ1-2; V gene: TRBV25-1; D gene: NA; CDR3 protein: CASSEAGGLGGYTF; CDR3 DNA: TGTGCCAGCAGTGAAGCCGGGGGGCTGGGTGGCTACACCTTC
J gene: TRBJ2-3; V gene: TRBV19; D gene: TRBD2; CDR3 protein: CARPRGTSGRAVTDTQYF; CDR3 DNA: TGTGCCAGACCCAGGGGGACTAGCGGGAGGGCCGTCACAGATACGCAGTATTTT
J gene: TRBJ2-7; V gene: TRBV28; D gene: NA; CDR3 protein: CASSSIYEQYF; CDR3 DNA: TGTGCCAGCAGTTCTATCTACGAGCAGTACTTC
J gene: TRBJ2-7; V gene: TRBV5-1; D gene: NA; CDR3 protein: CASSWGDSAYEQYF; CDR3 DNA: TGCGCCAGCAGCTGGGGGGACTCCGCCTACGAGCAGTACTTC
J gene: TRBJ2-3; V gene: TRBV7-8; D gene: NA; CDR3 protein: CASSLAPRGSTDTQYF; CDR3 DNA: TGTGCCAGCAGCTTAGCGCCCAGGGGCAGCACAGATACGCAGTATTTT
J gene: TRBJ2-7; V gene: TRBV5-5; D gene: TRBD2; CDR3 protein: CASSRGWSGSFEQYF; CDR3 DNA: TGTGCCAGCAGCCGGGGATGGAGCGGGAGTTTCGAGCAGTACTTC
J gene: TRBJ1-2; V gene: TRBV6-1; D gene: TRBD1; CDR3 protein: CASRTPDRDGYTF; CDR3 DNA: TGTGCCAGCAGGACCCCGGACAGGGATGGCTACACCTTC
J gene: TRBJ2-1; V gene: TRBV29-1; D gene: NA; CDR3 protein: CSVGPRGDSEQFF; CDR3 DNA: TGCAGCGTTGGGCCCAGGGGGGATAGTGAGCAGTTCTTC
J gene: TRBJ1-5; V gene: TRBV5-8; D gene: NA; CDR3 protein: CASSPVRKNSNQPQHF; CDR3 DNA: TGTGCCAGCAGCCCCGTCAGGAAAAATAGCAATCAGCCCCAGCATTTT
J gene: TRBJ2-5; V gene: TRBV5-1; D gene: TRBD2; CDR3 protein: CASSYLAGLGETQYF; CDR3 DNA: TGCGCCAGCAGCTACCTAGCGGGGCTGGGAGAGACCCAGTACTTC
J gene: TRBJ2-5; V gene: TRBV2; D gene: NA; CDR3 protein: CASARYQETQYF; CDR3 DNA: TGTGCCAGTGCGCGATACCAAGAGACCCAGTACTTC
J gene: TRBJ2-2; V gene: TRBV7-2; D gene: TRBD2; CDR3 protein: CASSRLAGGNTGELFF; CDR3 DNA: TGTGCCAGCAGCCGACTAGCGGGAGGGAACACCGGGGAGCTGTTTTTT
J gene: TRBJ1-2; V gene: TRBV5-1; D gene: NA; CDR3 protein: CASSLANYGYTF; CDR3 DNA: TGCGCCAGCAGCTTGGCAAATTATGGCTACACCTTC
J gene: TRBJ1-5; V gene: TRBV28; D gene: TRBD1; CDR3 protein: CASSPPGGQIDQPQHF; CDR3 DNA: TGTGCCAGCAGTCCCCCCGGGGGACAGATTGATCAGCCCCAGCATTTT